This is a list of T cell receptor beta chains from one sample in a study of OX40 agonist ivuxolimab in advanced cancers. The assay was immunoSEQ multiplex PCR, and TCRdb's table has in-frame clones only and misses some. The sample lists 70,000 or so clones, 60% to 85% occurring once. Sequenced here: CD4+ or CD8+ T cells sorted from blood, sampled in a trial of the OX40 agonist ivuxolimab. The receptor source for this set is an adult with an advanced solid tumor such as melanoma, head and neck, liver or kidney cancer. Both conserved end residues are part of each CDR3. Each record gives: V gene, D gene, clone size, J gene, CDR3 protein, CDR3 DNA. D genes are given only for firm matches. Size tells how often a clone was seen (once, few, many) or the class of an expanded clone, and some rows leave it out.

>TRBV7-9|-|-|TRBJ2-1
CASSPGRGSDEQFF
TGTGCCAGCAGCCCAGGTCGGGGAAGCGATGAGCAGTTCTTC
>TRBV11-2|-|-|TRBJ1-1
CASSLSAMATEAFF
TGTGCCAGCAGCCTGTCAGCGATGGCCACTGAAGCTTTCTTT
>TRBV7-9|-|-|TRBJ2-5
CASSSTGSETQYF
TGTGCCAGCAGCTCCACGGGATCGGAGACCCAGTACTTC
>TRBV6-5|-|once|TRBJ2-3
CASSYVGRGTDTQYF
TGTGCCAGCAGTTACGTGGGCAGGGGCACAGATACGCAGTATTTT
>TRBV18|TRBD1|-|TRBJ2-7
CASSPYIGQGDEQYF
TGTGCCAGCTCACCTTATATTGGACAGGGGGACGAGCAGTACTTC
>TRBV27|TRBD2|-|TRBJ2-3
CASSYSGRADTQYF
TGTGCCAGCAGTTATAGCGGGAGGGCAGATACGCAGTATTTT
>TRBV5-1|TRBD1|many|TRBJ1-1
CASREDRGRGGTEAFF
TGCGCCAGCAGAGAGGACAGGGGGCGCGGGGGCACTGAAGCTTTCTTT
>TRBV5-1|TRBD1|-|TRBJ1-5
CASSRTGGNQPQHF
TGCGCCAGCAGCCGGACAGGGGGCAATCAGCCCCAGCATTTT
>TRBV7-9|TRBD1|-|TRBJ2-7
CASSPGQGYYEQYF
TGTGCCAGCAGCCCTGGACAGGGGTACTACGAGCAGTACTTC
>TRBV5-1|-|-|TRBJ2-3
CASSLEGYTDTQYF
TGCGCCAGCAGCTTGGAAGGCTACACAGATACGCAGTATTTT
>TRBV6-6|-|-|TRBJ2-5
CASSYFRGAETQYF
TGTGCCAGCAGTTACTTTCGGGGAGCGGAGACCCAGTACTTC
>TRBV11-2|-|-|TRBJ2-1
CASSPGHYNEQFF
TGTGCCAGCAGCCCGGGGCATTACAATGAGCAGTTCTTC
>TRBV7-8|-|-|TRBJ2-5
CASSPPTSVETQYF
TGTGCCAGCAGCCCACCGACTAGTGTGGAGACCCAGTACTTC
>TRBV19|TRBD1|-|TRBJ1-2
CASRTGTVSNYGYTF
TGTGCCAGCCGGACCGGGACAGTCTCTAACTATGGCTACACCTTC
>TRBV4-2|TRBD1|-|TRBJ1-5
CASSQEGDRGELQPQHF
TGTGCCAGCAGCCAAGAGGGGGACAGGGGTGAATTGCAGCCCCAGCATTTT
>TRBV5-1|-|-|TRBJ2-7
CASSFDPSLSYEQYF
TGCGCCAGCAGCTTTGATCCTAGCCTCTCCTACGAGCAGTACTTC
>TRBV30|-|few|TRBJ1-1
CAWTKGTEAFF
TGTGCCTGGACCAAGGGAACAGAAGCTTTCTTT
>TRBV10-3|-|-|TRBJ2-3
CAISGSAARGGDTQYF
TGTGCCATCAGTGGGTCTGCGGCGCGGGGCGGGGATACGCAGTATTTT
>TRBV30|-|-|TRBJ2-7
CAWSAIGDRSYEQYF
TGTGCCTGGAGCGCAATCGGAGACAGGTCCTACGAGCAGTACTTC
>TRBV19|TRBD2|once|TRBJ2-2
CASSIRRLAGDGTGELFF
TGTGCCAGTAGTATACGGAGACTAGCGGGGGATGGCACCGGGGAGCTGTTTTTT
>TRBV5-1|-|few|TRBJ1-5
CASSLGPGVDSNQPQHF
TGCGCCAGCAGCCTGGGCCCCGGGGTGGATAGCAATCAGCCCCAGCATTTT
>TRBV6-5|TRBD1|-|TRBJ1-1
CASSTSDRGGFAFF
TGTGCCAGCAGTACTTCTGACAGGGGGGGTTTCGCTTTCTTT
>TRBV19|-|-|TRBJ1-3
CATRRMSSGNTIYF
TGTGCCACCCGAAGGATGAGCTCTGGAAACACCATATATTTT
>TRBV6-5|-|-|TRBJ2-5
CASSTGLKETQYF
TGTGCCAGCAGTACAGGGTTGAAGGAGACCCAGTACTTC
>TRBV28|-|-|TRBJ1-6
CASSTRGRGDVSPLHF
TGTGCCAGCAGTACCCGGGGCAGGGGCGACGTTTCACCCCTCCACTTT
>TRBV18|TRBD1|-|TRBJ2-2
CASSPTMEGGHTGELFF
TGTGCCAGCTCACCTACCATGGAAGGGGGCCACACCGGGGAGCTGTTTTTT